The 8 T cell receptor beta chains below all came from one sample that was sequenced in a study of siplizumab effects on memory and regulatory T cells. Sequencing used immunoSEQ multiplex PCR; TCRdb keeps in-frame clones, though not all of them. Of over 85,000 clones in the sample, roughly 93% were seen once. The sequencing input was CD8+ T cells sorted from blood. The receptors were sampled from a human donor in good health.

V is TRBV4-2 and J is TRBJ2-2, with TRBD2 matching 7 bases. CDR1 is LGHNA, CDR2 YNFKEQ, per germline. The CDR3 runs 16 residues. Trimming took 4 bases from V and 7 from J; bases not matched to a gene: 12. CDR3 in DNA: TGTGCCAGCAGCCGACCCGGGACTACCCCCGGCGGGGAGCTGTTTTTT. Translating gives CASSRPGTTPGGELFF.

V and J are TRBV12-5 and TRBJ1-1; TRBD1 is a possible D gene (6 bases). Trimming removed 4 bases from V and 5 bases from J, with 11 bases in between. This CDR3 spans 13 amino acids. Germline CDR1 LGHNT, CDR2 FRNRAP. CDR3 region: CASGSGGRTEAFF. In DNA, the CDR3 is TGTGCTAGTGGTTCTGGGGGGCGGACTGAAGCTTTCTTT.

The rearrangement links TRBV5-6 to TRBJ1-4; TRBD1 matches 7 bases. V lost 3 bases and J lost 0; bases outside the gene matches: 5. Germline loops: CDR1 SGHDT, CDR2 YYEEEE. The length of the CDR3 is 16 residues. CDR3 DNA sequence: TGTGCCAGCAGCTCGGGACAGCTCACAACTAATGAAAAACTGTTTTTT. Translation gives CASSSGQLTTNEKLFF.

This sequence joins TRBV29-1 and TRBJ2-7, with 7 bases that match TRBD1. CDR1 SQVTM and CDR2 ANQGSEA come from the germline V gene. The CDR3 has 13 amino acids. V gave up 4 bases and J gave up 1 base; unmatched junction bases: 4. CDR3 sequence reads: CSVVGRGSYEQYF. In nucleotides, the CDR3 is TGCAGCGTTGTTGGCAGGGGGTCCTACGAGCAGTACTTC.

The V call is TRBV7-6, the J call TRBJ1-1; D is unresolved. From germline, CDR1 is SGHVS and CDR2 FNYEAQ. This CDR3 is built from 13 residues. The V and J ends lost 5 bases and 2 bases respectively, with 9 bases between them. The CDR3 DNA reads TGTGCCAGCAGCACAACAGATAACACTGAAGCTTTCTTT. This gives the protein CASSTTDNTEAFF. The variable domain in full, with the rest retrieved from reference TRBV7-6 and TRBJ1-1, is GAGVSQSPRYKVTKRGQDVALRCDPISGHVSLYWYRQALGQGPEFLTYFNYEAQQDKSGLPNDRFSAERPEGSISTLTIQRTEQRDSAMYRCASSTTDNTEAFFGQGTRLTVV.

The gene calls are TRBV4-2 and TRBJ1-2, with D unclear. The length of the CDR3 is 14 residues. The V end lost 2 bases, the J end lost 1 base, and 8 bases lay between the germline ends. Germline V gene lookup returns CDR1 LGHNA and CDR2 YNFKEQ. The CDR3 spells CASSQLTLNYGYTF. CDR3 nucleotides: TGTGCCAGCAGCCAACTGACACTTAACTATGGCTACACCTTC.

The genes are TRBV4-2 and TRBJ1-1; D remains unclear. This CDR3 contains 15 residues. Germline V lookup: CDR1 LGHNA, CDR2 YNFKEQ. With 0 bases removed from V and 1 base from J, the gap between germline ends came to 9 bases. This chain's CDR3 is CASSQDSAENTEAFF. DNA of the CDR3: TGTGCCAGCAGCCAAGATAGCGCAGAGAACACTGAAGCTTTCTTT.

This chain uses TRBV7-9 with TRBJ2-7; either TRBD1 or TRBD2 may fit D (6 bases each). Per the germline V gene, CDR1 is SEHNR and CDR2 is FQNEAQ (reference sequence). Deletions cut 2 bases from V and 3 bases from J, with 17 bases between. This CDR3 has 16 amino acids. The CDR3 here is CASSLSDRTKYYEQYF. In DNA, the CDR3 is TGTGCCAGCAGCTTAAGTGACAGGACTAAATACTACGAGCAGTACTTC.